The 20 T cell receptor beta chains below were found in one sample sequenced in a study of shared T cell receptors in the human thymus. The data were produced by immunoSEQ multiplex PCR, yet TCRdb's version contains in-frame clones alone and is incomplete. The table lists roughly 660,000 clones, approximately 88% of them singletons. These same data were also listed under a study on human thymus T cells.

Sequenced material: thymocytes. The receptors here all came from a boy younger than two with a congenital heart defect.

V gene TRBV4-1 combines with J gene TRBJ2-5; 7 bases line up with TRBD2. Germline CDR1 reads MGHRA; CDR2 reads YSYEKL. After removal of 3 bases from V and 5 bases from J, the junction contained 18 bases not matched to a gene. The CDR3 consists of 18 residues. DNA of the CDR3: TGCGCCAGCAGCCAGGCACTACTAACCGGGACTATGGGCGAGACCCAGTACTTC. Amino acids: CASSQALLTGTMGETQYF.

In DNA form, the CDR3 reads TGTGCCAGCAGGCTCGGGACACAAGAGACCCAGTACTTC. Encoded protein: CASRLGTQETQYF. The rearrangement uses TRBV2 and TRBJ2-5; weak D call: TRBD1 (6 bases). Trimming removed 6 bases from V and 2 bases from J, with 10 bases in between. Germline V gene sequence: CDR1 SNHLY, CDR2 FYNNEI. This CDR3 is 13 amino acids long.

This chain connects TRBV4-3 to TRBJ2-1, with 9 bases lining up with TRBD2. The CDR3 is 17 residues long. Trimming took 1 base from V and 4 from J; bases not matched to a gene: 8. CDR1 and CDR2 (germline): LGHNA, YSLEER. Here the CDR3 reads CASSQGAAGGGYNEQFF. As DNA, the CDR3 is TGCGCCAGCAGCCAAGGGGCGGCGGGAGGGGGTTACAATGAGCAGTTCTTC.

The CDR3 reads CASSGPSGSYEQYF. CDR3 sequence (DNA): TGCGCCAGCAGTGGGCCTAGCGGGAGCTACGAGCAGTACTTC. The chain recombines TRBV10-2 with TRBJ2-7; TRBD2 matches at 10 bases. This CDR3 region has 14 residues. Germline CDR1 and CDR2: WSHSY and SAAADI. The V gene end was trimmed by 4 bases and the J gene end by 3 bases; junction bases not matched to a gene: 3.

The chain is built from TRBV5-1 and TRBJ2-2; perhaps TRBD1 as D (6 bases). The V gene's germline CDR1 is SGHRS and CDR2 YFSETQ. This CDR3 comprises 15 residues. Trimming took off 5 bases at V and 2 bases at J, with 13 bases between the two ends. CDR3 in DNA: TGCGCCAGCAGTTCCACAGGGAATAACACCGGGGAGCTGTTTTTT. Translated, it gives CASSSTGNNTGELFF. Together with reference TRBV5-1 and TRBJ2-2, the CDR3 gives the full variable domain: KAGVTQTPRYLIKTRGQQVTLSCSPISGHRSVSWYQQTPGQGLQFLFEYFSETQRNKGNFPGRFSGRQFSNSRSEMNVSTLELGDSALYLCASSSTGNNTGELFFGEGSRLTVL.

The rearrangement joins TRBV27 to TRBJ2-7; TRBD1 might be the D (6 bases). The germline gives CDR1 MNHEY, CDR2 SMNVEV (reference sequence). V was shortened by 0 bases and J by 2 bases, with 8 bases between the two germline ends. The CDR3 is 14 amino acids. The CDR3 region is CASSLSRDTYEQYF. The CDR3 DNA reads TGTGCCAGCAGTTTATCGAGGGACACCTACGAGCAGTACTTC.

The J gene is TRBJ2-4, the V gene TRBV27; 10 bases agree with TRBD2. The J segment lost 0 bases and the V segment lost 5 bases, leaving 10 bases of the junction unmatched. The CDR3 covers 18 residues. CDR1 is MNHEY and CDR2 is SMNVEV in the germline V gene (reference sequence). The CDR3, as DNA: TGTGCCAGCAGTCCACCGCTACTAGCGGGGAGAGCCAAAAACATTCAGTACTTC. As protein: CASSPPLLAGRAKNIQYF.

This clone appeared a few times. J is TRBJ1-2 and V is TRBV10-3, with 7 bases lining up with TRBD1. The ends lost 2 bases at V and 8 bases at J; junction bases unmatched: 8. Looked up from germline, CDR1 is ENHRY and CDR2 is SYGVKD. This CDR3 contains 14 residues. CDR3 sequence: CAISEAQGTGGYTF. The DNA of the CDR3 is TGTGCCATCAGTGAGGCACAGGGGACTGGCGGCTACACCTTC.

The chain recombines TRBV21-1 with TRBJ2-7; the D call TRBD1 from the table was never checked on the DNA. TRBV21-1 is annotated as a pseudogene. This CDR3 comprises 16 residues. This chain's CDR3 is CASSKESGGRSYEQYF. The CDR3 nucleotides read TGTGCCAGCAGCAAAGAGTCAGGGGGGCGGTCCTACGAGCAGTACTTC.

The CDR3 DNA reads as TGTGCCAGTAGGGGAGGAGGGCGCGGGGCTGATAGCAATCAGCCCCAGCATTTT. It translates to CASRGGGRGADSNQPQHF. This chain links TRBV19 with TRBJ1-5, with TRBD1 as a possible D gene (5 bases). V lost 6 bases, J lost 0 bases, and 21 bases lay in between. CDR1 is LNHDA, CDR2 SQIVND, per germline (reference sequence). The CDR3 totals 18 residues.

With respect to this clone: One junction end disagrees with the germline gene, perhaps due to a read error. V is TRBV4-2 and J is TRBJ2-1; no clear D gene. CDR3 length: 14 amino acids. CDR1 is LGHNA, CDR2 YNFKEQ, per germline. The CDR3 is CASSPVLLYSEQFF. CDR3 nucleotides: TGTGCCAGCAGCCCAGTACTTCTCTACAGTGAGCAGTTCTTC.

V is TRBV15 and J is TRBJ2-7; D is uncertain. CDR1 is LNHNV, CDR2 YYDKDF, per germline (reference sequence). This CDR3 comprises 15 residues. Trimming took 1 base from V and 0 from J, leaving 10 bases between them. CDR3 amino acids: CATSRASDLSYEQYF. The CDR3, as DNA: TGTGCCACCAGCAGAGCTAGTGACCTCTCCTACGAGCAGTACTTC.

The rearrangement links TRBV4-1 to TRBJ2-7; 10 bases align to TRBD2. This CDR3 comprises 18 residues. Germline CDR1 is MGHRA and CDR2 is YSYEKL. The V segment lost 0 bases and the J segment 2 bases; nucleotides outside the gene matches: 10. The CDR3 here is CASSQDRPLAGVAYEQYF. CDR3 nucleotides: TGCGCCAGCAGCCAAGATCGGCCGCTAGCGGGAGTGGCCTACGAGCAGTACTTC.

The V gene is TRBV11-2, the J gene TRBJ2-3; TRBD2 matches 14 bases. This CDR3 spans 16 amino acids. The junction had 2 bases not matched to a gene; V was cut back by 1 base and J by 5 bases. The germline V gene encodes CDR1 SGHAT and CDR2 FQNNGV. The CDR3 bases are TGTGCCAGCAGCTTAGGGACTAGCGGGAGGAGAGATACGCAGTATTTT. Protein product: CASSLGTSGRRDTQYF.

This clone occurred once. The chain recombines TRBV12-5 with TRBJ2-7; TRBD1 matches 8 bases. With V trimmed by 0 bases and J by 3 bases, 7 bases remained unmatched. The germline CDR1 and CDR2 sequences are LGHNT and FRNRAP. The CDR3 runs 16 residues. CDR3 residues: CASGLVPRTGSYEQYF. In DNA form, the CDR3 reads TGTGCTAGTGGTTTGGTACCTCGGACAGGGAGCTACGAGCAGTACTTC.

CDR3 protein: CASSLPMQDLANTEAFF. For the CDR3, the DNA is TGCGCCAGCAGCTTGCCAATGCAGGATCTGGCGAACACTGAAGCTTTCTTT. This chain links TRBV5-1 with TRBJ1-1, with D unclear. With 1 base removed from V and 1 base from J, the gap between germline ends came to 17 bases. CDR1 SGHRS and CDR2 YFSETQ come from the germline V gene. The CDR3 is 17 amino acids. Supplemented by reference TRBV5-1 and TRBJ1-1, the full variable domain reads KAGVTQTPRYLIKTRGQQVTLSCSPISGHRSVSWYQQTPGQGLQFLFEYFSETQRNKGNFPGRFSGRQFSNSRSEMNVSTLELGDSALYLCASSLPMQDLANTEAFFGQGTRLTVV.

CDR3 coding DNA: TGTGCCAGCAGCTCCCTCGGACTAGCGGAGAGCACAGATACGCAGTATTTT. Residues: CASSSLGLAESTDTQYF. This chain connects TRBV7-9 to TRBJ2-3; 10 nucleotides agree with TRBD2. Looked up from germline, CDR1 is SEHNR and CDR2 is FQNEAQ (reference sequence). This CDR3 is built from 17 residues. J gave up 0 bases and V 4 bases, and 7 bases lay outside the gene matches.

V is TRBV15 and J is TRBJ2-1; a possible D gene is TRBD1 (5 bases). The CDR3 has 20 residues. The germline V gene has CDR1 LNHNV and CDR2 YYDKDF (reference sequence). V was trimmed by 0 bases and J by 1 base, leaving 22 bases between them. CDR3: CATSRDGRVLHNGSYNEQFF. The CDR3, as DNA: TGTGCCACCAGCAGAGATGGCAGGGTTCTTCACAACGGGTCCTACAATGAGCAGTTCTTC.

This clone was detected only once. CDR3 bases: TGTGCCAGCAGTGGACCGGGACAGGGGTCCTACGAGCAGTACTTC. This encodes CASSGPGQGSYEQYF. This rearrangement joins TRBV5-5 to TRBJ2-7; 10 bases are shared with TRBD1. The CDR3 runs 15 residues. Germline CDR1 reads SGHKS; CDR2 reads YYEKEE (reference sequence). V dropped 5 bases and J dropped 1; count of bases not matched to a gene: 6.

In regard to this clone: One end of the junction varies from germline; a read error may be responsible. The chain carries TRBV7-7 and TRBJ2-1; 9 bases are a match to TRBD2. Germline CDR1 SSHAT, CDR2 FNYEAQ (reference sequence). The CDR3 is made up of 15 amino acids. CDR3: CASSLVAGGYNEQFF. The CDR3 DNA is TGTGCTAGCAGCTTAGTTGCGGGAGGGTACAATGAGCAGTTCTTC.